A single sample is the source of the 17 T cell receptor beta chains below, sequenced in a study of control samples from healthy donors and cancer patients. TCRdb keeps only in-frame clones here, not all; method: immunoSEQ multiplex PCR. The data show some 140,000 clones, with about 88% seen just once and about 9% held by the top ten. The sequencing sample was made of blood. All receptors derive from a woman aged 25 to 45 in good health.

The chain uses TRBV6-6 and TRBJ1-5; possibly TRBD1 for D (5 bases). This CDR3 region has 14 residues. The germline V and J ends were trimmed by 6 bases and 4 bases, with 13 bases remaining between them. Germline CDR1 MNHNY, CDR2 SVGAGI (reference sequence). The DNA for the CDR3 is TGTGCCAGCAGCCCTAATGGGGCAAATCAGCCCCAGCATTTT. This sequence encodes CASSPNGANQPQHF.

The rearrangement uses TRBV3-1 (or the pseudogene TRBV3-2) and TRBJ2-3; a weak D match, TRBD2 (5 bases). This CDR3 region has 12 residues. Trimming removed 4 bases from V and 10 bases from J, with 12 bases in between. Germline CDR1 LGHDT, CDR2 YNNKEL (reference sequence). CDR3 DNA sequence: TGTGCCAGCAGCCTCCCGGACGGGGCGCAGTATTTT. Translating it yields CASSLPDGAQYF.

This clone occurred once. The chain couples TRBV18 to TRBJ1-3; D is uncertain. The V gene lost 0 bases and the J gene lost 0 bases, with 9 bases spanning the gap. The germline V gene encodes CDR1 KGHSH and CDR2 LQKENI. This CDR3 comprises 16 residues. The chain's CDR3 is CASSPPTESSGNTIYF. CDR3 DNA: TGTGCCAGCTCACCACCCACCGAGAGCTCTGGAAACACCATATATTTT.

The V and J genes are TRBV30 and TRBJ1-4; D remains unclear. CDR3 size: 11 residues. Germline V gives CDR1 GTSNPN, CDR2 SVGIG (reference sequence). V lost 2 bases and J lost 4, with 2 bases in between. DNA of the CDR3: TGTGCCTGGAGTCATAATGAAAAACTGTTTTTT. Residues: CAWSHNEKLFF. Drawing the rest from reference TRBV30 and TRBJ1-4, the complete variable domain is SQTIHQWPATLVQPVGSPLSLECTVEGTSNPNLYWYRQAAGRGLQLLFYSVGIGQISSEVPQNLSASRPQDRQFILSSKKLLLSDSGFYLCAWSHNEKLFFGSGTQLSVL.

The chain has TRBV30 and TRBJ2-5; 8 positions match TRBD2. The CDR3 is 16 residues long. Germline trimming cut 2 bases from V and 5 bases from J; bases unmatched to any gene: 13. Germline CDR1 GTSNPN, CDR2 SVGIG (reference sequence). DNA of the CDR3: TGTGCCTGGAGTCGTGGAGCGGGAGACTTCGGGGAGACCCAGTACTTC. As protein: CAWSRGAGDFGETQYF.

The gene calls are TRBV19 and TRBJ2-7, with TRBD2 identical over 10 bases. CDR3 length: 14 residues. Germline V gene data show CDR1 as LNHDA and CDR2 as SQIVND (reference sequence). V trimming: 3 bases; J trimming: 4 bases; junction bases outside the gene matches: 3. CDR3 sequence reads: CASSMSGRGYEQYF. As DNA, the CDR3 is TGTGCCAGTAGTATGAGCGGGAGGGGATACGAGCAGTACTTC.

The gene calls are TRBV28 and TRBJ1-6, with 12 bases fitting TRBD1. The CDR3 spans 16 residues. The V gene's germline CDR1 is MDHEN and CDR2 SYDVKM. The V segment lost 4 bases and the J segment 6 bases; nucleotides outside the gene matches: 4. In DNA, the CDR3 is TGTGCCAGCAGTTCCGGGACAGGGGGCCTTAATTCACCCCTCCACTTT. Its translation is CASSSGTGGLNSPLHF.

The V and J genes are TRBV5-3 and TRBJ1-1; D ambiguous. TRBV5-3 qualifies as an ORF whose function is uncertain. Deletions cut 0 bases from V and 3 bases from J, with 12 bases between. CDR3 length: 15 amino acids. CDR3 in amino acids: CARSLAQVGDTEAFF. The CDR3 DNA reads TGTGCCAGAAGCTTGGCGCAGGTTGGGGACACTGAAGCTTTCTTT.

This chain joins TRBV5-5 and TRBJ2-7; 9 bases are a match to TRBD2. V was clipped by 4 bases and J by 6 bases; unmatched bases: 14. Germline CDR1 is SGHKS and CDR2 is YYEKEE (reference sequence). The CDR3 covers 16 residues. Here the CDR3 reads CASSLWSAGGGLEQYF. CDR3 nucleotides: TGTGCCAGCAGCCTCTGGTCGGCGGGAGGGGGACTCGAGCAGTACTTC.

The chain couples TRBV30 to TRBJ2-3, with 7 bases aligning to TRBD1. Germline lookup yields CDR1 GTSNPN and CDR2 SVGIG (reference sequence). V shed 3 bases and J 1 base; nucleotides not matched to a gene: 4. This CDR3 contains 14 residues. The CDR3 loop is CAWSSGQGTDTQYF. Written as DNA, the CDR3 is TGTGCCTGGAGCTCCGGACAGGGCACAGATACGCAGTATTTT.

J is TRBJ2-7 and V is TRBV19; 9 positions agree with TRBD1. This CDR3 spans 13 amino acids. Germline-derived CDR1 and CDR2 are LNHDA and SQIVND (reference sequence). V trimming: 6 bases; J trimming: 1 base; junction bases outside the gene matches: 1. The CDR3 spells CASSGTGSYEQYF. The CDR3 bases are TGTGCCAGTAGCGGGACAGGGTCCTACGAGCAGTACTTC.

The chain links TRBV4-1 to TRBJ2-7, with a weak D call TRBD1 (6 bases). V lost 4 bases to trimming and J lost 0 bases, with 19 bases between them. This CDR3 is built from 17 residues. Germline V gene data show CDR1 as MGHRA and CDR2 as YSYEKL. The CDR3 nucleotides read TGCGCCAGCAGCCGGGGACAAGTCGGGGCGAGCTCCTACGAGCAGTACTTC. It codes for CASSRGQVGASSYEQYF.

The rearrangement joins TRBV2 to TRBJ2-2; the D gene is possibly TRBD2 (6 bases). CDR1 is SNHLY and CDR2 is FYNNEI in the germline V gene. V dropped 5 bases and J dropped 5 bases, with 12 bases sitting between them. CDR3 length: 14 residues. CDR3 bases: TGTGCCAGCAGTAAGGGACTTCTTACCGGGGAGCTGTTTTTT. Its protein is CASSKGLLTGELFF.

Here the CDR3 DNA reads TGTGCCACCCGGACAGGGGACGAAAAACTGTTTTTT. Its protein product is CATRTGDEKLFF. The chain joins TRBV28 to TRBJ1-4, with TRBD1 matching over 9 bases. The CDR3 extends over 12 amino acids. Germline trimming cut 10 bases from V and 8 bases from J; bases unmatched to any gene: 5. Per the germline V gene, CDR1 is MDHEN and CDR2 is SYDVKM.

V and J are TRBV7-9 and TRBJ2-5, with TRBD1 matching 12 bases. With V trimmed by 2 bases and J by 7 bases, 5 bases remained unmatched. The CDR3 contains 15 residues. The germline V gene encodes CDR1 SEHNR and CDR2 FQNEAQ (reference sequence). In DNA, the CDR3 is TGTGCCAGCAGCTTACTGGGACAGGGGGCAGGGACCCAGTACTTC. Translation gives CASSLLGQGAGTQYF. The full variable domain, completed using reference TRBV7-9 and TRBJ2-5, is DTGVSQNPRHKITKRGQNVTFRCDPISEHNRLYWYRQTLGQGPEFLTYFQNEAQLEKSRLLSDRFSAERPKGSFSTLEIQRTEQGDSAMYLCASSLLGQGAGTQYFGPGTRLLVL.

DNA for the CDR3: TGTGCCAGCAGCTTAGCGGGGGAAACCTACGAGCAGTACTTC. Protein: CASSLAGETYEQYF. The chain is built from TRBV7-2 and TRBJ2-7; D is possibly TRBD1 or TRBD2 (5 bases each). Trimming stripped 0 bases from V and 2 bases from J, with 8 bases between. In germline, CDR1 is SGHTA, CDR2 FQGNSA. This CDR3 contains 14 residues.

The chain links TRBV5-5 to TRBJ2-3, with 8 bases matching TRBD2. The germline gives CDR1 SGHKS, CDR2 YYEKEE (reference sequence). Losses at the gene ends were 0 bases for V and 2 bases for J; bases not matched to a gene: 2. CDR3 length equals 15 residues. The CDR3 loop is CASSLASGFTDTQYF. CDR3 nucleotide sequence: TGTGCCAGCAGCTTGGCTAGCGGGTTCACAGATACGCAGTATTTT.